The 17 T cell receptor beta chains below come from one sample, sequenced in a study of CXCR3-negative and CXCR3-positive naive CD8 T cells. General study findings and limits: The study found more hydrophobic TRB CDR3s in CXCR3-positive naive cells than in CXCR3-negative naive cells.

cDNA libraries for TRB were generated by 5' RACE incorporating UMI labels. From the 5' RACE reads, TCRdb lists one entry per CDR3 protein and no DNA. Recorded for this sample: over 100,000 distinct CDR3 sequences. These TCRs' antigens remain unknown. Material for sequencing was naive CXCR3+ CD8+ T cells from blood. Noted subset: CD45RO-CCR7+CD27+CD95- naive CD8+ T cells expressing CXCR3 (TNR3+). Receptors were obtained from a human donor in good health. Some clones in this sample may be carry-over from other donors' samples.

CDR3 region: CASSLSTAGGYYGYTF. The V call is TRBV7-9, the J call TRBJ1-2; lacking DNA, the TRBD1 call made by TCRdb goes unchecked. The V gene's germline CDR1 is SEHNR and CDR2 FQNEAQ (reference sequence). The CDR3 extends over 16 amino acids. The entire variable domain, with the rest obtained from reference TRBV7-9 and TRBJ1-2, is as follows: DTGVSQNPRHKITKRGQNVTFRCDPISEHNRLYWYRQTLGQGPEFLTYFQNEAQLEKSRLLSDRFSAERPKGSFSTLEIQRTEQGDSAMYLCASSLSTAGGYYGYTFGSGTRLTVV.

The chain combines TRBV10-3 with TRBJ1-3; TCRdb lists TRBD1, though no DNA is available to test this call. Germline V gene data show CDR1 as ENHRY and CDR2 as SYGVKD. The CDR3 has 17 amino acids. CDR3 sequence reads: CAISEHGTAYSGNTIYF.

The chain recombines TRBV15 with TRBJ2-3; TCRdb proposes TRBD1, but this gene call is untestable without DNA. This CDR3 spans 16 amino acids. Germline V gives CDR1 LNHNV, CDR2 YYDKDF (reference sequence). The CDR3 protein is CATSGFGGPSTDTQYF.

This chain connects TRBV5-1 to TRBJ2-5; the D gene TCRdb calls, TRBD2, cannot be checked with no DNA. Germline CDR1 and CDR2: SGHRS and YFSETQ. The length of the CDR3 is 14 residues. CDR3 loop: CASSLGLAKETQYF.

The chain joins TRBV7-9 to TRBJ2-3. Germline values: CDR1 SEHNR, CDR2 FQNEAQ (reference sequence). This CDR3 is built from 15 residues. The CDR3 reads CASSLDLYQPDTQYF.

Here the CDR3 reads CASSPGSLGVTDTQYF. The V gene is TRBV9, the J gene TRBJ2-3; checking the TCRdb D call of TRBD1 is not possible without DNA. The germline gives CDR1 SGDLS, CDR2 YYNGEE. The CDR3 is made up of 16 amino acids.

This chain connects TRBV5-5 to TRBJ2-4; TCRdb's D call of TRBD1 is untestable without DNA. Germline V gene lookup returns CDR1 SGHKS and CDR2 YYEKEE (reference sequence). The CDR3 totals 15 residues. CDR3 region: CASSLGAGSGTIQYF.

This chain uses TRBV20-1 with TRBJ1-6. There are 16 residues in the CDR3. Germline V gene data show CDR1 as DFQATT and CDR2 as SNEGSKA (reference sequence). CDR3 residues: CSARGEIRADNSPLHF.

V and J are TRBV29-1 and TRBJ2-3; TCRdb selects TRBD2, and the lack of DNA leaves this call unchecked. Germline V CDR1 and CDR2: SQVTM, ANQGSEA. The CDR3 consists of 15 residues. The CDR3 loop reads CSVEQAGYSTDTQYF.

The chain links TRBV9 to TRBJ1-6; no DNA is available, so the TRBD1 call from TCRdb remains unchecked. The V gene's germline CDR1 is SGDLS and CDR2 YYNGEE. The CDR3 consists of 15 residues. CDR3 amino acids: CASSQQGFGDSPLHF.

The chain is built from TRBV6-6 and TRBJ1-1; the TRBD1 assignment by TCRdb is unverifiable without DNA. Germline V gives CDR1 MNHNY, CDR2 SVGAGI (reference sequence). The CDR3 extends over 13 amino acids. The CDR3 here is CASSFPQGDEAFF.

CDR3: CASSLGTSGINEQFF. This rearrangement joins TRBV7-3 to TRBJ2-1; TCRdb proposes TRBD2, but this gene call is untestable without DNA. The CDR3 is made up of 15 amino acids. Germline CDR1 is SGHTA and CDR2 is FQGTGA. Together with reference TRBV7-3 and TRBJ2-1, the CDR3 gives the full variable domain: GAGVSQTPSNKVTEKGKYVELRCDPISGHTALYWYRQSLGQGPEFLIYFQGTGAADDSGLPNDRFFAVRPEGSVSTLKIQRTERGDSAVYLCASSLGTSGINEQFFGPGTRLTVL.

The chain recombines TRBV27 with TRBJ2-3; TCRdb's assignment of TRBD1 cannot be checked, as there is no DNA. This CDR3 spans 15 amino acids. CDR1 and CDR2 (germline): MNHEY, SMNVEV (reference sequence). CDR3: CASSPRGSPRDTQYF.

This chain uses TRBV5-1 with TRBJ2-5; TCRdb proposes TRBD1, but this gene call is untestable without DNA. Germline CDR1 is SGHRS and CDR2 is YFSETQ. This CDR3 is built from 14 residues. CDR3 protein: CASSYPGGGETQYF.

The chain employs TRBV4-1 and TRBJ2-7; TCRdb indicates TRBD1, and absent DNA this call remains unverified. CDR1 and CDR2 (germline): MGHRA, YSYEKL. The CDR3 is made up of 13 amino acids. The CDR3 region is CASSQGGVGEQYF.

The CDR3 reads CASSPGGPGTEAFF. This chain links TRBV7-9 with TRBJ1-1. The length of the CDR3 is 14 residues. The germline CDR1 and CDR2 sequences are SEHNR and FQNEAQ (reference sequence).

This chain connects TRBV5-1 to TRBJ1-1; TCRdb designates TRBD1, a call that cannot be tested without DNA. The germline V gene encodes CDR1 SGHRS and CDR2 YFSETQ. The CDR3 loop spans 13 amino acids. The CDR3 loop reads CASSFGTGSEAFF.